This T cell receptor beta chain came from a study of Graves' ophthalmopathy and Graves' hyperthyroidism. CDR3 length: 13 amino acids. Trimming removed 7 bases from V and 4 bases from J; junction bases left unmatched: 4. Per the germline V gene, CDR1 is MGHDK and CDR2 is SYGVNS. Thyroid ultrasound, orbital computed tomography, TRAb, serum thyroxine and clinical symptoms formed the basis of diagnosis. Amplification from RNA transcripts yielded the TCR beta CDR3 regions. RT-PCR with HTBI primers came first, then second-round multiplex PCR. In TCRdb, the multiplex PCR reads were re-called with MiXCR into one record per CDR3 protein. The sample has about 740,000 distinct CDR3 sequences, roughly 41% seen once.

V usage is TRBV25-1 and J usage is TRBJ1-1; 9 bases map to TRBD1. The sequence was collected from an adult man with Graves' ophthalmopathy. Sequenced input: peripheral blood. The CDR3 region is CASKLTGGTEAFF. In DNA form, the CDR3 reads TGTGCCAGCAAACTGACAGGGGGCACTGAAGCTTTCTTT.